This TCR beta chain was identified in a study of cytomegalovirus exposure and HLA in healthy donors. General study results and limits: In a later analysis, first-cohort TCR clusters were found to tend to co-occur in the 90 to 150 validation repertoires. CMV antigen specificity of a few CMV-associated chains was confirmed in vitro.

A word on this clone: Its antigen is still unknown.

Sequenced by immunoSEQ multiplex PCR; TCRdb stores in-frame clones only, minus some. Here the sample spans about 150,000 clones, 70% to 90% being singletons. Germline values: CDR1 SGDLS, CDR2 YYNGEE. Trimming removed 4 bases from V and 7 bases from J, with 21 bases in between. The CDR3 totals 15 residues. The sequence came from a man younger than 35 in good health and CMV-seropositive. The V and J genes are TRBV9 and TRBJ2-7, with D possibly being TRBD2 (6 bases). Sequenced: PBMCs. CDR3 residues: CASSPSGGNNGEQYF. DNA of the CDR3: TGTGCCAGCAGCCCCAGTGGGGGGAATAATGGGGAGCAGTACTTC.